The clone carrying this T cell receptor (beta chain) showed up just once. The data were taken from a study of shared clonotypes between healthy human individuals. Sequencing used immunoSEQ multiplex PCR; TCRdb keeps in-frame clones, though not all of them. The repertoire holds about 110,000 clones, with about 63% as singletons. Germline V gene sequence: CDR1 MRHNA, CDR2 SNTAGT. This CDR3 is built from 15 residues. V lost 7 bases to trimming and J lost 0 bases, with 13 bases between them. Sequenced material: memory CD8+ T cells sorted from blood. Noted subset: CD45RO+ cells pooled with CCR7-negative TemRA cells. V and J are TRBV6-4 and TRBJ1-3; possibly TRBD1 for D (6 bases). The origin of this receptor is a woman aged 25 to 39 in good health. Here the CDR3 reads CASTHRTDSGNTIYF. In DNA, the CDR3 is TGTGCCAGCACTCACCGGACAGACTCTGGAAACACCATATATTTT.